This T cell receptor beta chain derives from a study of T-cell memory formation after mild COVID-19. About the study: TCR clusters were mostly donor specific.

Whole-study results and caveats: Shrinking CD4+ clones resided mostly in CM and EM, and CD8+ ones in EMRA. Clones shrinking from day 15 to 85 showed even CD4/CD8 mixes; later expanders tilted CD4+.

5'RACE with constant-segment primers yielded barcoded, UMI-tagged TCR alpha and TCR beta cDNA libraries. TCRdb processed the 5' RACE reads anew with MiXCR; each CDR3 protein has one entry. Among fewer than 400,000 distinct CDR3 sequences, approximately 15% were seen once, and the ten largest hold around a fifth. This clonotype has a handful of counts. Its antigen is not identified. The germline CDR1 and CDR2 sequences are LGHDT and YNNKEL (reference sequence). V lost 2 bases to trimming and J lost 7 bases; unmatched junction nucleotides: 4. The CDR3 is 14 residues long. The clonotype comes from a man between 18 and 29 years old who had mild COVID-19 (a few samples of this study predate the infection). Cell type and time point are not known. The chain is built from TRBV3-1 and TRBJ2-2; the match to TRBD2 covers 7 bases. Sequenced: PBMCs or a T cell subset sorted from them (not recorded which). CDR3 nucleotides: TGTGCCAGCAGCCAAAGGGGAGGGCACGGGGAGCTGTTTTTT. Translated, it gives CASSQRGGHGELFF.